This TCR beta chain was obtained from a study of Ad26.COV2.S vaccination and SARS-CoV-2 variants. Generated by immunoSEQ multiplex PCR, the TCRdb table keeps only in-frame clones and is missing some. Of some 460,000 clones in the sample, 80% to 90% were seen once. V shed 7 bases and J shed 10 bases, with 11 bases lying between them. Germline V gene data show CDR1 as SNHLY and CDR2 as FYNNEI. This CDR3 spans 11 amino acids. Treatment reported: some 20 received Ad26.COV2.S at low or high dose, single or two shots; five or six received placebo; per-sample allocation not given. Collection of the samples took place on day 63 after the first injection of vaccine or placebo.

This TCR derives from a person aged 18-60 years who received the Ad26.COV2.S COVID-19 vaccine or a placebo. This rearrangement joins TRBV2 to TRBJ2-1, with a possible D match to TRBD1 (6 bases). Sample: peripheral blood, taken in a trial of Ad26.COV2.S vaccine versus placebo. For the CDR3, the DNA is TGTGCCAGCACCGAGGACAGCGAGCAGTTCTTC. This codes for CASTEDSEQFF.